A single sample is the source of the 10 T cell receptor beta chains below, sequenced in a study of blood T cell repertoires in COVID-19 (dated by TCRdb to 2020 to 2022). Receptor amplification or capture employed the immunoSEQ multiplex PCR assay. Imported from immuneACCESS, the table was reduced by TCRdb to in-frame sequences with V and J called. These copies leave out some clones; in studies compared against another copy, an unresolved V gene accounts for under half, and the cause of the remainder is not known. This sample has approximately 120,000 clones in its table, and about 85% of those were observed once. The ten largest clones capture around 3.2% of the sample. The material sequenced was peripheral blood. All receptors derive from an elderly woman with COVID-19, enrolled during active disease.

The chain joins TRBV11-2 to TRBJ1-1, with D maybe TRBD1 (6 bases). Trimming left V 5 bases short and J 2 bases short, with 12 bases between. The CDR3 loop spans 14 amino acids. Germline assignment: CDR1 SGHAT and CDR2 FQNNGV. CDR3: CASSPIQGNTEAFF. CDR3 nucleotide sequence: TGTGCCAGCAGCCCGATACAGGGCAACACTGAAGCTTTCTTT. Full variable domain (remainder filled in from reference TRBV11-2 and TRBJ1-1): EAGVAQSPRYKIIEKRQSVAFWCNPISGHATLYWYQQILGQGPKLLIQFQNNGVVDDSQLPKDRFSAERLKGVDSTLKIQPAKLEDSAVYLCASSPIQGNTEAFFGQGTRLTVV.

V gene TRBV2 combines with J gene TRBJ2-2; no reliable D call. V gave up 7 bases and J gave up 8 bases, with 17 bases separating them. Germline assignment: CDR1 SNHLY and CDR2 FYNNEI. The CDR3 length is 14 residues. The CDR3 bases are TGTGCCAGCACCAAGAGGAGTGCCGCGGGGGAGCTGTTTTTT. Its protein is CASTKRSAAGELFF.

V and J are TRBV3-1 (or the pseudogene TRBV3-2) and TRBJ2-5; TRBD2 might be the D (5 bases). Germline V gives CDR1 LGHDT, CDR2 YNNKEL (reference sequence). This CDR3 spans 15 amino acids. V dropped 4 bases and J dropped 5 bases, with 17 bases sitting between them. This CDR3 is CASSLRRRMRETQYF. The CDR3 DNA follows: TGTGCCAGCAGCCTCCGACGGAGGATGAGGGAGACCCAGTACTTC.

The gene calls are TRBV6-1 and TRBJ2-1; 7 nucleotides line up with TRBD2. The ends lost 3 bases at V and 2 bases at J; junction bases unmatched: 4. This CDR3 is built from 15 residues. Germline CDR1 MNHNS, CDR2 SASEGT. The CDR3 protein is CASSEGLAAYNEQFF. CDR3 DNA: TGTGCCAGCAGTGAGGGTCTAGCGGCCTACAATGAGCAGTTCTTC.

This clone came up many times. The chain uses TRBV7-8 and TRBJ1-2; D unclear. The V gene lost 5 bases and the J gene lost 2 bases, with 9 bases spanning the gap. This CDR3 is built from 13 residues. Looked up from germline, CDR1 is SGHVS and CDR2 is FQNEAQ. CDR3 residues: CASSRRGNYGYTF. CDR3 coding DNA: TGTGCCAGCAGCCGTCGGGGAAACTATGGCTACACCTTC.

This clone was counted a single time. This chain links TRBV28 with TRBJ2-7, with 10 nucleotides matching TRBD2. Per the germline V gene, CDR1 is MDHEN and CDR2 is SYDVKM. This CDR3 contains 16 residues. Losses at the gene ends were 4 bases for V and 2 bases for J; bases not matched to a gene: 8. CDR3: CASSSPSGSEPYEQYF. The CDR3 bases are TGTGCCAGCAGTTCGCCTAGCGGGAGTGAACCCTACGAGCAGTACTTC.

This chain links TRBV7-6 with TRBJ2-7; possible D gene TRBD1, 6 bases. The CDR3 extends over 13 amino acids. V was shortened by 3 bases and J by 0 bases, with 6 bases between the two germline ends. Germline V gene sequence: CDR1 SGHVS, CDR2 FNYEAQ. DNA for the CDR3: TGTGCCAGCAGCTTGGACAGCTCCTACGAGCAGTACTTC. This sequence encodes CASSLDSSYEQYF.

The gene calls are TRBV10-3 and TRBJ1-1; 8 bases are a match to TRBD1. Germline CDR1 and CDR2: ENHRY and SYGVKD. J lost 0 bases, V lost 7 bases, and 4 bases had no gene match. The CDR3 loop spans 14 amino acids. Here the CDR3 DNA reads TGTGCCATCAAAGCGACAGGGGTGAACACTGAAGCTTTCTTT. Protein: CAIKATGVNTEAFF.

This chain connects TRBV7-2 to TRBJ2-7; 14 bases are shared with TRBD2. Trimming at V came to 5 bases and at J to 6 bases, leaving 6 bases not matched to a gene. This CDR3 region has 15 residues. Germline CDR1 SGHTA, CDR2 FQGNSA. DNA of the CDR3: TGTGCCAGCAGCCCGGGACTAGCGGGAGAAGGCGAGCAGTACTTC. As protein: CASSPGLAGEGEQYF.

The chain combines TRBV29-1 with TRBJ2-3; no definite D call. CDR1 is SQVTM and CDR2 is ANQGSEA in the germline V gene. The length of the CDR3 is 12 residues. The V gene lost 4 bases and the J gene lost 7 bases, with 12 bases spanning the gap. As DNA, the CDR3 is TGCAGCGTTGTTTTGCCAGCGAATACGCAGTATTTT. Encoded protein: CSVVLPANTQYF.